The 7 T cell receptor beta chains presented below share a single source sample, sequenced in a study of low-dose radiotherapy and immunotherapy resistance in tumors. Both TCRalpha and TCRbeta chains were reverse transcribed with V-gene-specific primers. TCRs were put through roughly 20 PCR cycles of amplification with Phusion. A constant-region primer and the V-primer adapter served as the primer pair. MiXCR, applied by TCRdb to the reads, yields one record per CDR3 protein. The sample has about 30,000 distinct CDR3 sequences; about 53% are singletons. The sample's time point: after trial treatment. The treatment denotes: LDRT plus nivolumab, ipilimumab, low-dose cyclophosphamide and aspirin (RACIN trial). Sequencing was performed on PBMCs, taken after low-dose radiotherapy plus immunotherapy. All receptors derive from a male donor with gallbladder cancer.

At least ten counts were recorded for this clonotype. The V and J genes are TRBV2 and TRBJ1-5; no firm D call. CDR3 size: 14 residues. V lost 6 bases to trimming and J lost 1 base, with 10 bases between them. Germline values: CDR1 SNHLY, CDR2 FYNNEI. DNA for the CDR3: TGTGCCAGCAGAGGTATACAGAGCAATCAGCCCCAGCATTTT. As protein: CASRGIQSNQPQHF.

The V and J genes are TRBV18 and TRBJ2-7; D possibly matches TRBD1 or TRBD2 (6 bases each). This CDR3 spans 13 amino acids. Germline assignment: CDR1 KGHSH and CDR2 LQKENI. V was pared by 5 bases and J by 9 bases, with 17 bases between. CDR3 in amino acids: CASSSGQPGGQYF. The CDR3, as DNA: TGTGCCAGCTCATCAGGACAGCCCGGGGGGCAGTACTTC.

The rearrangement joins TRBV5-4 to TRBJ2-3, with 9 bases matching TRBD2. CDR1 SGHNT and CDR2 YYREEE come from the germline V gene (reference sequence). V gave up 4 bases and J gave up 4 bases; unmatched junction bases: 7. The CDR3 runs to 15 residues. CDR3: CASSGHGGRADTQYF. CDR3 nucleotide sequence: TGTGCCAGCAGCGGCCATGGCGGGAGGGCAGATACGCAGTATTTT.

CDR3 sequence (DNA): TGTGCCAGCAGCCCGGACAGGACTACGAACACCGGGGAGCTGTTTTTT. Amino acid sequence: CASSPDRTTNTGELFF. The chain combines TRBV12-3 or TRBV12-4 with TRBJ2-2; perhaps TRBD1 as D (7 bases). The CDR3 has 16 amino acids. The germline V and J ends were trimmed by 6 bases and 0 bases, with 14 bases remaining between them.

J is TRBJ2-7 and V is TRBV20-1; 12 bases are shared with TRBD2. The CDR3 spans 18 residues. V lost 0 bases to trimming and J lost 5 bases; unmatched junction nucleotides: 14. Germline CDR1 and CDR2: DFQATT and SNEGSKA (reference sequence). In DNA, the CDR3 is TGCAGTGCTAGAGAGACCAGGACTAGCGGGGTTTTCAACCACGAGCAGTACTTC. It translates to CSARETRTSGVFNHEQYF.

This clonotype showed up many times. The CDR3 DNA reads TGTGCCAGCAGTAGGGACCCAGGCCGACCCCAGCATTTT. It encodes CASSRDPGRPQHF. The V gene is TRBV12-3 or TRBV12-4, the J gene TRBJ1-5; D is possibly TRBD1 (5 bases). This CDR3 is 13 amino acids long. Trimming cost V 5 bases and J 10 bases, with 15 bases left between them.

The chain employs TRBV28 and TRBJ1-2; D unresolved. CDR3 length: 12 amino acids. Trimming took off 8 bases at V and 4 bases at J, with 11 bases between the two ends. Germline V gene lookup returns CDR1 MDHEN and CDR2 SYDVKM. Here the CDR3 reads CASVGRLYGYTF. The CDR3 coding sequence is TGTGCCAGCGTTGGCCGACTCTATGGCTACACCTTC.